This T cell receptor beta chain was retrieved from a study of multiple sclerosis patients with progressive multifocal leukoencephalopathy. The sample's time point: time of PML onset. Detection of JC virus DNA in cerebrospinal fluid confirmed PML diagnosed from clinical and MRI findings. Spiked into each PCR were synthetic inline TR CDR3 controls of all V-J pairings. Generated by immunoSEQ multiplex PCR, the TCRdb table keeps only in-frame clones and is missing some. The data contain about 30,000 clones, roughly 90% of them singletons. The CDR3 length is 16 residues. Germline values: CDR1 LGHNT, CDR2 FRNRAP. The germline V and J ends were trimmed by 5 bases and 1 base, with 18 bases remaining between them.

The sequence was collected from a human donor with progressive multifocal leukoencephalopathy. Sequencing was performed on PBMCs, taken from a patient treated with natalizumab. The chain has TRBV12-5 and TRBJ2-7, with D possibly TRBD2 on 5 matching bases. Here the CDR3 reads CASGVAVGASSYEQYF. In DNA form, the CDR3 reads TGTGCTAGTGGTGTGGCTGTGGGAGCCTCTTCCTACGAGCAGTACTTC.